The 23 T cell receptor beta chains below come from one sample, sequenced in a study of blood T cell repertoires in COVID-19. Sequenced by immunoSEQ multiplex PCR; TCRdb stores in-frame clones only, minus some. The table has roughly 170,000 clones, roughly 85% seen once; the top ten hold around 4.3%. The sample consisted of PBMCs or T cells enriched from blood (not recorded which). The receptors originated from a woman aged 45 to 65 who had recovered from COVID-19.

The chain carries TRBV14 and TRBJ1-2; no firm D call. Germline lookup yields CDR1 SGHDN and CDR2 FVKESK. V lost 1 base to trimming and J lost 8 bases, with 11 bases between them. The CDR3 is made up of 13 amino acids. The CDR3 region is CASSQAPARGYTF. As DNA, the CDR3 is TGTGCCAGCAGCCAAGCGCCGGCCAGGGGCTACACCTTC.

The V call is TRBV7-9, the J call TRBJ2-7; tentatively, D is TRBD1 (6 bases). CDR3 length: 13 residues. Trimming took off 5 bases at V and 6 bases at J, with 14 bases between the two ends. Germline-derived CDR1 and CDR2 are SEHNR and FQNEAQ (reference sequence). DNA for the CDR3: TGTGCCAGCAGCATTAAAGGGGGAAGCGAGCAGTACGTC. It yields the protein CASSIKGGSEQYV.

This chain connects TRBV10-3 to TRBJ2-7; TRBD1 matches at 9 bases. Losses at the gene ends were 6 bases for V and 2 bases for J; bases not matched to a gene: 5. CDR1 and CDR2 (germline): ENHRY, SYGVKD. The CDR3 spans 14 residues. The CDR3 reads CAIRADRGAYEQYV. The CDR3 coding sequence is TGTGCCATCAGAGCTGACAGGGGGGCCTACGAGCAGTACGTC.

The chain is built from TRBV19 and TRBJ2-1, with TRBD1 matching over 8 bases. Germline assignment: CDR1 LNHDA and CDR2 SQIVND (reference sequence). This CDR3 comprises 14 residues. V shed 5 bases, J shed 4 bases, and the junction held 4 bases outside the gene matches. The CDR3 DNA follows: TGTGCCAGTAGTTTCCGGACAGGGTACAATGAGCAGTTCTTC. Amino acids: CASSFRTGYNEQFF.

The gene calls are TRBV27 and TRBJ1-2, with D possibly TRBD1 on 6 matching bases. CDR1 MNHEY and CDR2 SMNVEV come from the germline V gene (reference sequence). There are 15 residues in the CDR3. The V end was cut by 7 bases, the J end by 0 bases, with 15 bases between. The CDR3, as DNA: TGTGCCAGCACAGGGGCCGGGGCCTCTAACTATGGCTACACCTTC. Amino acid sequence: CASTGAGASNYGYTF.

The rearrangement uses TRBV15 and TRBJ2-2; 7 bases align to TRBD2. V gave up 0 bases and J gave up 7 bases; unmatched junction bases: 2. Germline lookup yields CDR1 LNHNV and CDR2 YYDKDF (reference sequence). The CDR3 contains 14 residues. In DNA form, the CDR3 reads TGTGCCACCAGCAGAGATCAGCGGGGCGGGGAGCTGTTTTTT. Its protein is CATSRDQRGGELFF.

The V gene is TRBV6-1, the J gene TRBJ2-1, with a possible D match to TRBD2 (5 bases). V was shortened by 2 bases and J by 4 bases, with 12 bases between the two germline ends. Germline CDR1 and CDR2: MNHNS and SASEGT. The CDR3 length is 15 residues. In DNA, the CDR3 is TGTGCCAGCAGTGAAATGGCGGGTACATACAATGAGCAGTTCTTC. This translates into CASSEMAGTYNEQFF.

The chain links TRBV28 to TRBJ1-1; D is perhaps TRBD1 (5 bases). Germline V gene data show CDR1 as MDHEN and CDR2 as SYDVKM. Trimming left V 3 bases short and J 1 base short, with 21 bases between. The CDR3 extends over 18 amino acids. CDR3 nucleotide sequence: TGTGCCAGCAGTTTCTTCCAGGGAGGGCGTGGAGGGAACACTGAAGCTTTCTTT. Encoded protein: CASSFFQGGRGGNTEAFF.

The table lists this clone with a few counts. The chain has TRBV2 and TRBJ2-5, with D possibly being TRBD1 (6 bases). Germline CDR1 is SNHLY and CDR2 is FYNNEI. This CDR3 contains 13 residues. The V end lost 6 bases, the J end lost 2 bases, and 10 bases lay between the germline ends. CDR3: CASSVDRQETQYF. CDR3 bases: TGTGCCAGCAGCGTGGACAGACAAGAGACCCAGTACTTC. The full variable domain, completed using reference TRBV2 and TRBJ2-5, is EPEVTQTPSHQVTQMGQEVILRCVPISNHLYFYWYRQILGQKVEFLVSFYNNEISEKSEIFDDQFSVERPDGSNFTLKIRSTKLEDSAMYFCASSVDRQETQYFGPGTRLLVL.

This clone was detected a few times. Within the sample, other DNA sequences also encode this same CDR3. The chain employs TRBV6-2 or TRBV6-3 and TRBJ1-5; unclear D gene. Trimming stripped 2 bases from V and 4 bases from J, with 9 bases between. Per the germline V gene, CDR1 is MNHEY and CDR2 is SVGEGT. The CDR3 runs to 14 residues. CDR3 protein: CASSYGQSNQPQHF. Written as DNA, the CDR3 is TGTGCCAGCAGTTACGGCCAGTCAAATCAGCCCCAGCATTTT.

The sample holds one count of this clone. The chain has TRBV5-6 and TRBJ1-2; D is uncertain. The germline CDR1 and CDR2 sequences are SGHDT and YYEEEE. CDR3 size: 15 residues. V was trimmed by 5 bases and J by 0 bases, leaving 14 bases between them. In DNA, the CDR3 is TGTGCCAGCAGTCGATCACAGCCGTCTAACTATGGCTACACCTTC. Translating gives CASSRSQPSNYGYTF.

The chain couples TRBV6-2 or TRBV6-3 to TRBJ2-1; 11 bases are shared with TRBD2. The CDR3 has 18 residues. The germline gives CDR1 MNHEY, CDR2 SVGEGT. V dropped 0 bases and J dropped 5; count of bases not matched to a gene: 9. The CDR3 DNA reads as TGTGCCAGCAGTTACTCTTTCGGACTAGCGGGTGCCAACAATGAGCAGTTCTTC. Amino acid sequence: CASSYSFGLAGANNEQFF.

A few counts support this clone. V gene TRBV6-2 or TRBV6-3 combines with J gene TRBJ1-2, with D perhaps matching TRBD1 (5 bases). Trimming took 2 bases from V and 4 from J, leaving 14 bases between them. Per the germline V gene, CDR1 is MNHEY and CDR2 is SVGEGT. This CDR3 is built from 15 residues. The DNA for the CDR3 is TGTGCCAGCAGTTACCCTCGCGCAGGGTCCTATGGCTACACCTTC. Encoded protein: CASSYPRAGSYGYTF.

This sequence joins TRBV25-1 and TRBJ1-2; no clear D gene. Germline V gives CDR1 MGHDK, CDR2 SYGVNS. V gave up 4 bases and J gave up 3 bases, with 15 bases separating them. This CDR3 is 15 amino acids long. In nucleotides, the CDR3 is TGTGCCAGCAGTGGAGGACCCCCAGCGGACTATGGCTACACCTTC. This gives the protein CASSGGPPADYGYTF.

The chain carries TRBV5-8 and TRBJ1-3, with D unclear. The CDR3 has 13 residues. Trimming shortened V by 5 bases and J by 0 bases, and 6 bases separated the two germline ends. Germline CDR1 SGHTS, CDR2 YDEGEE. The CDR3 loop is CASRLSSGNTIYF. CDR3 sequence (DNA): TGTGCCAGCAGACTAAGCTCTGGAAACACCATATATTTT.

The rearrangement links TRBV19 to TRBJ1-4; 8 bases agree with TRBD1. Germline-derived CDR1 and CDR2 are LNHDA and SQIVND (reference sequence). CDR3 size: 15 residues. With V trimmed by 5 bases and J by 4 bases, 6 bases remained unmatched. The CDR3 bases are TGTGCCAGTAGTTTCCGGGACAGGAGTAATGAAAAACTGTTTTTT. Translation gives CASSFRDRSNEKLFF.

The rearrangement uses TRBV5-1 and TRBJ2-1; 7 positions agree with TRBD1. This CDR3 has 12 residues. Trimming removed 4 bases from V and 10 bases from J; junction bases left unmatched: 5. Germline V gene data show CDR1 as SGHRS and CDR2 as YFSETQ. DNA of the CDR3: TGCGCCAGCAGCCCACAGGGGCAGGAGCAGTTCTTC. The encoded protein is CASSPQGQEQFF. Full variable domain (missing parts from reference TRBV5-1 and TRBJ2-1): KAGVTQTPRYLIKTRGQQVTLSCSPISGHRSVSWYQQTPGQGLQFLFEYFSETQRNKGNFPGRFSGRQFSNSRSEMNVSTLELGDSALYLCASSPQGQEQFFGPGTRLTVL.

The rearrangement uses TRBV29-1 and TRBJ2-2; D is possibly TRBD2 (7 bases). Germline assignment: CDR1 SQVTM and CDR2 ANQGSEA. The CDR3 length is 16 residues. Trimming shortened V by 6 bases and J by 5 bases, and 22 bases separated the two germline ends. In nucleotides, the CDR3 is TGCAGCGTGGGAGTAGGGGGGGCTCGAGGGACCGGGGAGCTGTTTTTT. Translating gives CSVGVGGARGTGELFF.

The chain uses TRBV5-1 and TRBJ2-2; the D gene is possibly TRBD1 (6 bases). The CDR3 sequence is 20 residues long. Between the trimmed V and J ends, which lost 0 bases and 4 bases, there was a span of 25 bases. Germline CDR1 reads SGHRS; CDR2 reads YFSETQ. DNA of the CDR3: TGCGCCAGCAGCTTGGCCCAAGGGTTGACAGGCGGCACAAGCACCGGGGAGCTGTTTTTT. Its protein is CASSLAQGLTGGTSTGELFF.

This chain uses TRBV10-3 with TRBJ2-3, with 10 bases identical to TRBD2. This CDR3 has 14 amino acids. From germline, CDR1 is ENHRY and CDR2 SYGVKD. V shed 5 bases, J shed 5 bases, and the junction held 4 bases outside the gene matches. This CDR3 is CAISSGGVRDTQYF. The CDR3 DNA reads as TGTGCCATCAGTAGCGGGGGGGTTCGAGATACGCAGTATTTT.

The J gene is TRBJ1-3, the V gene TRBV15; 11 nucleotides align to TRBD1. Trimming took 3 bases from V and 4 from J; bases not matched to a gene: 2. Germline V gene sequence: CDR1 LNHNV, CDR2 YYDKDF (reference sequence). CDR3 length equals 15 residues. CDR3 nucleotide sequence: TGTGCCACCAGCAGGGACAGGGGGCAGGGAAACACCATATATTTT. It yields the protein CATSRDRGQGNTIYF.

This clone was counted once. The CDR3 here is CASSRKTSPTGELFF. CDR3 nucleotide sequence: TGTGCCAGCAGTCGAAAGACTAGCCCCACCGGGGAGCTGTTTTTT. The chain carries TRBV6-5 and TRBJ2-2; TRBD2 aligns across 7 bases. V lost 5 bases and J lost 4; bases outside the gene matches: 7. The CDR3 has 15 residues. Germline V gene lookup returns CDR1 MNHEY and CDR2 SVGAGI.

This clone was seen a handful of times. The chain couples TRBV15 to TRBJ2-1, with 10 bases identical to TRBD1. The CDR3 has 15 amino acids. Germline lookup yields CDR1 LNHNV and CDR2 YYDKDF (reference sequence). V shed 4 bases and J 8 bases; nucleotides not matched to a gene: 8. The CDR3 nucleotides read TGTGCCACCAGCATGACAGGGGGCGCGGTGGATGAGCAGTTCTTC. It specifies CATSMTGGAVDEQFF.